One T cell receptor (beta chain) is described in this entry. A quantity of about 0.5 to 1 ug RNA underwent reverse transcription using random hexamers. TCR beta CDR3 was amplified by immunoSEQ multiplex PCR. This amplification extended across 54 Vbeta and 13 Jbeta segments. TCRdb re-derived calls from the immunoSEQ multiplex PCR reads in MiXCR, one entry per CDR3 protein. The table has 120,000 or so distinct CDR3 sequences, just under 95% seen once. This CDR3 comprises 17 residues. Germline V gene data show CDR1 as MDHEN and CDR2 as SYDVKM. Trimming removed 3 bases at V and 0 bases at J, with 12 bases between. Diagnostic criteria for definite or probable disease, in their recently defined form, were met by the patients with Susac syndrome. TEMRA cells were enriched by FACS, while CD8+ and CD4+ T cells were obtained through a negative isolation that was performed magnetically. The data were taken from a study of CD8 T cells in Susac syndrome. Study background: At blood draw, Susac syndrome patients were therapy-naive, on corticosteroids, or on intravenous immunoglobulin alone.

The chain joins TRBV28 to TRBJ1-6; D is unresolved. This receptor was taken from a human donor with Susac syndrome. Input material: CD8+ T cells from PBMCs. CDR3 residues: CASSFGSRSSYNSPLHF. The CDR3 nucleotides are TGTGCCAGCAGTTTCGGCAGCAGGAGCTCCTATAATTCACCCCTCCACTTT. Complete variable domain (other parts from reference TRBV28 and TRBJ1-6): DVKVTQSSRYLVKRTGEKVFLECVQDMDHENMFWYRQDPGLGLRLIYFSYDVKMKEKGDIPEGYSVSREKKERFSLILESASTNQTSMYLCASSFGSRSSYNSPLHFGNGTRLTVT.